This T cell receptor (beta chain) was identified during a study of CD8+CD57+ T cells in acquired aplastic anemia. Template material for TCR beta VDJ and CDR3 profiling consisted of genomic DNA. TCRdb used MiXCR to reprocess the reads, holding one entry per CDR3 protein. The sample gives about 110,000 distinct CDR3 sequences, 51% of which show up once; around a third is in the top ten. Germline V gene data show CDR1 as SEHNR and CDR2 as FQNEAQ (reference sequence). The V gene end was trimmed by 3 bases and the J gene end by 3 bases; junction bases not matched to a gene: 1. This CDR3 is 13 amino acids long.

V usage is TRBV7-9 and J usage is TRBJ2-5; 7 positions agree with TRBD2. This TCR derives from a human donor in good health, serving as a control. The material sequenced was sorted CD4+, CD8+, or CD8+CD57+ T cells (not recorded which) from PBMCs. The CDR3 reads CASSFGGEETQYF. The CDR3 DNA is TGTGCCAGCAGCTTTGGGGGGGAAGAGACCCAGTACTTC.